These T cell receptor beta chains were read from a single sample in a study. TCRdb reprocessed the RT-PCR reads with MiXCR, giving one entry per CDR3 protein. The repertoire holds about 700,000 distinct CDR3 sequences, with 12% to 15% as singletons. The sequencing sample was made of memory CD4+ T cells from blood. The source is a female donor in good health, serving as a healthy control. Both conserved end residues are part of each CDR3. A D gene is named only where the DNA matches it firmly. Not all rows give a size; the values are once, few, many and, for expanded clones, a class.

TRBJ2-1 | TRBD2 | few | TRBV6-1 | TGTGCCAGCGTGACTAGCGGGAGATTTGGTGAGCAGTTCTTC | CASVTSGRFGEQFF
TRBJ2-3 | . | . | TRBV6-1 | TGTGCCAGCAGTGGAGCGGGTGTTCCCACAGATACGCAGTATTTT | CASSGAGVPTDTQYF
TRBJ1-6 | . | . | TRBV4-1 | TGCGCCAGCAGCCCTAACGGGGCAGGGAGTATTTCACCCCTCCACTTT | CASSPNGAGSISPLHF
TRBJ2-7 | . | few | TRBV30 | TGTGCCTGGAGTGGAGGGGACGAGCAGTACTTC | CAWSGGDEQYF
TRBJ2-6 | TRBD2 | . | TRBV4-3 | TGCGCCAGCAGCCAGGGGGGGAGGGACTCTGGGGCCAACGTCCTGACTTTC | CASSQGGRDSGANVLTF
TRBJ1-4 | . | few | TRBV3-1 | TGTGCCAGCAGCCAAAGGGGAGGTGAAAAACTGTTTTTT | CASSQRGGEKLFF
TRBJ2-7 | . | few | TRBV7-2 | TGTGCCAGCAGCTTAGTGCGTCCCTCCTACGAGCAGTACTTC | CASSLVRPSYEQYF
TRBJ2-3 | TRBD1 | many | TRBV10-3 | TGTGCCATCAGTGACACGGGACAGACCACAGATACGCAGTATTTT | CAISDTGQTTDTQYF
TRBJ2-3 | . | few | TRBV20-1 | TGCAGTGCCTCAATCAAGGGGAGAACAGATACGCAGTATTTT | CSASIKGRTDTQYF
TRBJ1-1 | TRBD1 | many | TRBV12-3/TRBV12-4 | TGTGCCAGCAGATTCCTACAGGGGGGCACTGAAGCTTTCTTT | CASRFLQGGTEAFF
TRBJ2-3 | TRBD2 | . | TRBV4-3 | TGCGCCAGCAGCCGGATATTCGGGGGGGCAGATACGCAGTATTTT | CASSRIFGGADTQYF
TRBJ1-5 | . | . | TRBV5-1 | TGCGTCAGCAGCCAGGACAGCCCCAATCAGCCCCAGCATTTT | CVSSQDSPNQPQHF
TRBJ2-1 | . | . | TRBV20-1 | TGCAGTGCTAGGGCCCCCCCGGGAAACAATGAGCAGTTCTTC | CSARAPPGNNEQFF
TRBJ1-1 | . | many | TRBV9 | TGTGCCAGCAGCGTTGGGAACACGAACACTGAAGCTTTCTTT | CASSVGNTNTEAFF
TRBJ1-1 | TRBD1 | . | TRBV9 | TGTGCCAGCAGCGGTATCCTCCCGGGACAGGAAGCTTTCTTT | CASSGILPGQEAFF
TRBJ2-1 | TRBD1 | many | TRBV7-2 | TGTGCCAGCAGCTTAGTTGGGGGACAGGGAACCTACAATGAGCAGTTCTTC | CASSLVGGQGTYNEQFF
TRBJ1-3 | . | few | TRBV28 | TGTGCCACGCTCGAGGGCGGCTACTCTGGAAACACCATATATTTT | CATLEGGYSGNTIYF
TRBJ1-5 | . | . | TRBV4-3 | TGCGCCAGCAGCCAAGATCAGCAGAGCAATCAGCCCCAGCATTTT | CASSQDQQSNQPQHF
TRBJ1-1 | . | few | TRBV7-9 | TGTGCCACCAGTCTGAACACTGAAGCTTTCTTT | CATSLNTEAFF
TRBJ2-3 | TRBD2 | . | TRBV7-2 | TGTGCCAGTAGCGTCAGGGGGACTAGCGGGAGGGATACGCAGTATTTT | CASSVRGTSGRDTQYF
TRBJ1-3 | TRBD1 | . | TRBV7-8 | TGTGCCAGCAGCCCAAGACAGGGTCCCTCTGGAAACACCATATATTTT | CASSPRQGPSGNTIYF
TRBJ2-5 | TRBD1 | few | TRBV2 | TGTGCCAGCGGACAGGCATCGGAGACCCAGTACTTC | CASGQASETQYF
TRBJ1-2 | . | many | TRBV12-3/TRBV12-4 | TGTGCCAGCACTTCTTCGGGATGGCACTATGGCTACACCTTC | CASTSSGWHYGYTF
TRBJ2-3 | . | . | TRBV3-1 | TGTGCCAGCAGCCATCAATTTGGGGGAGATACGCAGTATTTT | CASSHQFGGDTQYF
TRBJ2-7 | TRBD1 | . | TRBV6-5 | TGTGCCAGCAGTTTCCCGGGACAGGGTCTCTACGAGCAGTACTTC | CASSFPGQGLYEQYF
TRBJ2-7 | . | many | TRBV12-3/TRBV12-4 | TGTGCCAGCAGTTTAATGGCTTCGGGCGAGCAGTACTTC | CASSLMASGEQYF
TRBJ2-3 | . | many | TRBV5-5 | TGTGCCAGCAGCTTGGCCACAGTCACAGATACGCAGTATTTT | CASSLATVTDTQYF
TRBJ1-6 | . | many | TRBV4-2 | TGTGCCAGCAGCCTGATCTCAGGGGCGGACTCACCCCTCCACTTT | CASSLISGADSPLHF
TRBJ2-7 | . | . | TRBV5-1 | TGCGCCAGCAGCTTGGAAATACAGGGTCCCTACGAGCAGTACTTC | CASSLEIQGPYEQYF
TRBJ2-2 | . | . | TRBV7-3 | TGTGCCAGCAGCCGCGGCAATTCGAACACCGGGGAGCTGTTTTTT | CASSRGNSNTGELFF
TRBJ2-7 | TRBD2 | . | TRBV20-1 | TGCAGTGCTAAAGGGAGGGAGGGGATCGACTACGAGCAGTACTTC | CSAKGREGIDYEQYF
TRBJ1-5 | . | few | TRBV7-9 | TGTGCCAGCAGCTCAGCCTCGGGGGGCAATCAGCCCCAGCATTTT | CASSSASGGNQPQHF
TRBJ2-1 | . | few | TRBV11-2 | TGTGCCAGCAGCTTGGAGGTTCTCAATGAGCAGTTCTTC | CASSLEVLNEQFF
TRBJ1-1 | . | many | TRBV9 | TGTGCCAGCGGGCAGGTGAACACTGAAGCTTTCTTT | CASGQVNTEAFF
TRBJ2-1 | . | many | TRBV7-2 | TGTGCCAGCAGCCCTCCAGGGCCATCCTACAATGAGCAGTTCTTC | CASSPPGPSYNEQFF
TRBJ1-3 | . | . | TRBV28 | TGTGCCAGCCTTTGGAGCTCTGGAAACACCATATATTTT | CASLWSSGNTIYF
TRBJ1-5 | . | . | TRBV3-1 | TGTGCCAGCAGCCAAGATCCAAATCAGCCCCAGCATTTT | CASSQDPNQPQHF
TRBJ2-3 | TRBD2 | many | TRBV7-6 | TGTGCCAGCAGCTTCGCGGGGGGCGATACGCAGTATTTT | CASSFAGGDTQYF
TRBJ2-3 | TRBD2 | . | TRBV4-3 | TGCGCCAGCAGCCGACGATTAGCGGGAGATAGCACAGATACGCAGTATTTT | CASSRRLAGDSTDTQYF
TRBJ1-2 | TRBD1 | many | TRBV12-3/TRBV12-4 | TGTGCCAGCAGTTTGGGACAGGCCTCTGGGGGCTACACCTTC | CASSLGQASGGYTF
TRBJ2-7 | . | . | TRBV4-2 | TGTGCCAGCAGCCAAACCCAGGAGAGCTCCTACGAGCAGTACTTC | CASSQTQESSYEQYF
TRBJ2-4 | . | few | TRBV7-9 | TGTGCCAGCAGCTTAGGGCCAAGTGAGGGAACCAAAAACATTCAGTACTTC | CASSLGPSEGTKNIQYF
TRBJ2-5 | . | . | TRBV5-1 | TGCGCCAGCAGCTTGAATCCCCGGGGGTACCAAGAGACCCAGTACTTC | CASSLNPRGYQETQYF
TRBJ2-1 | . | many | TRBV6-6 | TGTGCCAGCAGTTACTCCCTAGTGGGTAATGAGCAGTTCTTC | CASSYSLVGNEQFF
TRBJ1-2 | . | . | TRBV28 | TGTGCCAGCAGTATGACTACTTGGGGGCGACGTGGCTACACCTTC | CASSMTTWGRRGYTF
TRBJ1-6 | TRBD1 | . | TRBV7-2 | TGTGCCAGCAGCCAACGGAGGGCAGGGGGCCTATGGTCACCCCTCCACTTT | CASSQRRAGGLWSPLHF
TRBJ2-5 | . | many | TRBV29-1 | TGCAGCGCCGGAGGGCCCTTTGAGGAGACCCAGTACTTC | CSAGGPFEETQYF
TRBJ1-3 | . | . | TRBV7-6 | TGTGCCAGCAGCTTAGAGTCTTCCTCTGGAAACACCATATATTTT | CASSLESSSGNTIYF
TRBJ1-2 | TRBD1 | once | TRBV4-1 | TGCGCCAGCAGCCAAGGACAGGGTCTTACTGGAAACACCTTC | CASSQGQGLTGNTF
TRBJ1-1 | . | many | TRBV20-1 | TGCAGTGCTAGAACGGGAATAGGTATGACTGAAGCTTTCTTT | CSARTGIGMTEAFF
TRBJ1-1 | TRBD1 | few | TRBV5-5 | TGTGCCAGCAGCCAAGGACAGGGGGTATACACTGAAGCTTTCTTT | CASSQGQGVYTEAFF
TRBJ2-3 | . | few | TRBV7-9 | TGTGCCAGCAGCTCCGACTTGGCGGGGTCTAGCACAGATACGCAGTATTTT | CASSSDLAGSSTDTQYF
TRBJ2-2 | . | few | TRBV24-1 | TGTGCCACCAGTGATCCAAGGACCAACACCGGGGAGCTGTTTTTT | CATSDPRTNTGELFF
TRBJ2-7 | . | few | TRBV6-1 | TGTGCCAGCAGTGAAGGTCCTAGAGCCTACGAGCAGTACTTC | CASSEGPRAYEQYF
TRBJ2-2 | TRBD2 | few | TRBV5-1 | TGCGCCAGCAGGCCTAGCGGAAACACCGGGGAGCTGTTTTTT | CASRPSGNTGELFF
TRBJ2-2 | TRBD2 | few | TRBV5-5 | TGTGCCAGCGCAGGACTAGCGGGGGACACCGGGGAGCTGTTTTTT | CASAGLAGDTGELFF
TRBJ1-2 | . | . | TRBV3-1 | TGTGCCAGCAGCCAAGATGCTGGCTACACCTTC | CASSQDAGYTF
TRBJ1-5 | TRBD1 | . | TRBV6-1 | TGTGCCAGCAGTGAAATGGACAGGGCACGGCCCCAGCATTTT | CASSEMDRARPQHF
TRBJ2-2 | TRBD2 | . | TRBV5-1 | TGCGCCAGCAGCTCTTACGGGAGGGAAACCGGGGAGCTGTTTTTT | CASSSYGRETGELFF